The clone carrying this TCR beta chain was counted a few times. Antigen unknown. TCRdb re-called the reads through MiXCR, storing one row per CDR3 protein. Among about 700,000 distinct CDR3 sequences listed, about 30% were seen once. The CDR3 runs 13 residues. Germline CDR1 ENHRY, CDR2 SYGVKD. V lost 9 bases, J lost 2 bases, and 13 bases lay in between. The source of the sample is a study of T cell repertoires in cytomegalovirus infection. The study, taken as a whole, reports: HLA-C-restricted CMV clonotypes gave the most frequent clonotype in two of eight donors.

Sequenced here: cultured PBMCs, sampled from culture after CMV antigen stimulation. This chain connects TRBV10-3 to TRBJ2-5, with D perhaps TRBD1 or TRBD2 (5 bases each). The TCR comes from a human donor in good health (CMV status not recorded). Some clones in this sample may be carry-over from other donors' samples. This CDR3 is CAIAGTAQETQYF. The CDR3 region has the DNA TGTGCCATTGCCGGGACGGCTCAAGAGACCCAGTACTTC.